A selection of T cell receptor beta chains follows, all from one sample in a study of blood T cell repertoires in COVID-19. Only in-frame clones appear in the TCRdb table, and some are missing; sequencing was by immunoSEQ multiplex PCR. The sample shows 330,000 or so clones, about 92% of them seen only once. The sample was PBMCs or T cells enriched from blood (not recorded which). These receptors were obtained from a woman between 25 and 40 years old who had recovered from COVID-19. Both conserved end residues are part of each CDR3. Clone size is not always given. Where it is, it says once, few, many or a class for expanded clones.

V gene	J gene	clone size	CDR3 protein
TRBV27	TRBJ1-1	-	CASSFFGQLNTEAFF
TRBV28	TRBJ2-2	-	CASSIAGGITGELFF
TRBV5-4	TRBJ2-2	once	CASSRGGSSTGELFF
TRBV27	TRBJ2-7	-	CASSLFRSYEQYF
TRBV7-2	TRBJ2-3	-	CASSLAGRRSTDTQYF
TRBV6-1	TRBJ2-1	-	CASSESILAGGYNEQFF
TRBV24-1	TRBJ2-1	-	CATARLAGNNEQFF
TRBV24-1	TRBJ2-7	-	CATSEAGQGLGEQYF
TRBV7-2	TRBJ2-1	-	CASTSDSYNEQFF
TRBV5-1	TRBJ1-1	once	CASSPRFLGQVGTEAFF
TRBV28	TRBJ1-2	-	CASSSTSPLSGYTF
TRBV14	TRBJ2-5	-	CASSQGTGVNF
TRBV6-5	TRBJ1-5	-	CASSYYAGGNQPQHF
TRBV28	TRBJ2-7	-	CASSLPGQGVIEQYF
TRBV28	TRBJ2-1	-	CASSLVVPVSEQFF
TRBV6-5	TRBJ1-4	-	CASSSPGTAGEKLFF
TRBV15	TRBJ1-5	-	CATSRGGSGFRPQHF
TRBV27	TRBJ1-2	once	CASRAAGDNFSSYTF
TRBV18	TRBJ2-5	-	CASSLGLFQEETQYF
TRBV2	TRBJ1-1	-	CASMGRDRVRPWQPAEAFF